What follows are 22 T cell receptor beta chains derived from one specimen sequenced in a study of T cell responses to AZD1222 COVID-19 vaccine. Clones were read by immunoSEQ multiplex PCR, and TCRdb kept only the in-frame ones, dropping some. The sample holds about 92,000 clones; about nine tenths are singletons and the top ten take 6.5% to 8.5%. Sequenced material: peripheral blood, taken on day 0 of AZD1222 vaccination. The receptors were gathered from an adult in good health.

The V call is TRBV27, the J call TRBJ2-1; D remains ambiguous. Trimming pared 4 bases from V and 5 bases from J, leaving 12 bases between. This CDR3 has 14 residues. From germline, CDR1 is MNHEY and CDR2 SMNVEV (reference sequence). The CDR3 spells CASSSPTRNNEQFF. The CDR3 DNA follows: TGTGCCAGCAGTTCTCCAACCAGAAACAATGAGCAGTTCTTC.

This clone has a single count. V and J are TRBV7-3 and TRBJ1-2; TRBD1 matches 7 bases. Losses at the gene ends were 5 bases for V and 0 bases for J; bases not matched to a gene: 9. The germline V gene encodes CDR1 SGHTA and CDR2 FQGTGA. This CDR3 has 16 residues. CDR3 bases: TGTGCCAGCAGCATGGGGACAGCCTTAGCTAACTATGGCTACACCTTC. It encodes CASSMGTALANYGYTF.

The genes are TRBV6-5 and TRBJ1-5, with no clear D. The V gene lost 4 bases and the J gene lost 0 bases, with 10 bases spanning the gap. The germline V gene encodes CDR1 MNHEY and CDR2 SVGAGI. The CDR3 runs to 15 residues. CDR3 sequence: CASSFRQDSNQPQHF. For the CDR3, the DNA is TGTGCCAGCAGTTTTCGACAAGATAGCAATCAGCCCCAGCATTTT.

The chain links TRBV3-1 (or the pseudogene TRBV3-2) to TRBJ1-2; 10 bases fit TRBD1. The CDR3 runs to 15 residues. Germline V gene data show CDR1 as LGHDT and CDR2 as YNNKEL (reference sequence). The ends lost 0 bases at V and 8 bases at J; junction bases unmatched: 6. This CDR3 reads CASSQDRDRGGGYTF. The CDR3 region has the DNA TGTGCCAGCAGCCAAGATCGGGACAGGGGAGGGGGCTACACCTTC.

This clone was observed a single time. The CDR3: CASRDRGPEAFF. In nucleotides, the CDR3 is TGTGCCAGCAGAGACAGGGGCCCTGAAGCTTTCTTT. V usage is TRBV9 and J usage is TRBJ1-1; 8 bases line up with TRBD1. The V segment lost 5 bases and the J segment 6 bases; nucleotides outside the gene matches: 3. Germline-derived CDR1 and CDR2 are SGDLS and YYNGEE. The CDR3 consists of 12 residues.

This sequence joins TRBV4-2 and TRBJ1-5; tentative D call: TRBD1 (5 bases). Germline CDR1 and CDR2: LGHNA and YNFKEQ. The CDR3 consists of 15 residues. With 4 bases removed from V and 1 base from J, the gap between germline ends came to 11 bases. The DNA of the CDR3 is TGTGCCAGCAGCCCGGAGGAGGGGAGCAATCAGCCCCAGCATTTT. Its translation: CASSPEEGSNQPQHF.

The rearrangement links TRBV7-6 to TRBJ2-6, with 10 nucleotides matching TRBD2. V lost 1 base, J lost 2 bases, and 8 bases stayed unmatched. Germline V lookup: CDR1 SGHVS, CDR2 FNYEAQ. The CDR3 loop spans 19 amino acids. In nucleotides, the CDR3 is TGTGCCAGCAGCTTAGGCCCCAGCGGGAGGGCCCCTGGGGCCAACGTCCTGACTTTC. Protein sequence: CASSLGPSGRAPGANVLTF.

This chain uses TRBV10-3 with TRBJ2-7; TRBD2 matches 12 bases. V was pared by 6 bases and J by 5 bases, with 5 bases of the junction left unmatched. CDR3 size: 14 residues. CDR1 is ENHRY and CDR2 is SYGVKD in the germline V gene. CDR3 loop: CAIRLAGGEHEQYF. DNA of the CDR3: TGTGCCATCAGACTAGCGGGAGGTGAACACGAGCAGTACTTC.

A few counts support this clone. The V and J genes are TRBV3-1 (or the pseudogene TRBV3-2) and TRBJ2-6, with a possible D match to TRBD1 (6 bases). Germline CDR1 and CDR2: LGHDT and YNNKEL (reference sequence). V lost 1 base, J lost 0 bases, and 10 bases lay in between. The CDR3 consists of 17 residues. The DNA of the CDR3 is TGTGCCAGCAGCCAAGTGGGCAGGGGCTCTGGGGCCAACGTCCTGACTTTC. This gives the protein CASSQVGRGSGANVLTF.

This chain links TRBV7-2 with TRBJ2-4; D uncertain. V was clipped by 4 bases and J by 1 base, with 14 bases between them. Per germline, CDR1 SGHTA and CDR2 FQGNSA. The CDR3 is 16 amino acids. The DNA for the CDR3 is TGTGCCAGCAGCTCTCGCCCAGCACTCGCCAAAAACATTCAGTACTTC. This sequence encodes CASSSRPALAKNIQYF.

There are a few counts of this clone. The chain combines TRBV5-4 with TRBJ2-1; the D gene is possibly TRBD2 (7 bases). CDR3 length: 13 residues. Trimming took 7 bases from V and 8 from J, leaving 16 bases between them. From germline, CDR1 is SGHNT and CDR2 YYREEE (reference sequence). The DNA for the CDR3 is TGTGCCAGCCTAAGGGGGGGTTCGGATGAGCAGTTCTTC. Protein: CASLRGGSDEQFF.

As for this clone: Other DNA sequences in this specimen translate into the identical CDR3. Here the CDR3 DNA reads TGTGCCAGCAGCCTCACGGGGGGACAAGAGACCCAGTACTTC. It translates to CASSLTGGQETQYF. The rearrangement links TRBV7-2 to TRBJ2-5; 7 nucleotides align to TRBD2. V lost 5 bases and J lost 2; bases outside the gene matches: 5. The length of the CDR3 is 14 residues. CDR1 is SGHTA and CDR2 is FQGNSA in the germline V gene.

V and J are TRBV5-5 and TRBJ1-2, with D tentatively TRBD1 (5 bases). Trimming took off 4 bases at V and 5 bases at J, with 21 bases between the two ends. From germline, CDR1 is SGHKS and CDR2 YYEKEE (reference sequence). The CDR3 loop spans 16 amino acids. This CDR3 is CASSPRLEGKGYGYTF. The CDR3 DNA reads as TGTGCCAGCAGCCCGAGGCTAGAGGGGAAGGGGTATGGCTACACCTTC.

This clone qualifies as medium-sized. The V gene is TRBV18, the J gene TRBJ1-5; the D is unclear. The ends were cut back, 2 bases at V and 4 bases at J, with 6 bases in the middle. The germline V gene encodes CDR1 KGHSH and CDR2 LQKENI. The CDR3 length is 13 residues. DNA of the CDR3: TGTGCCAGCTCACCAGAGAAGAATCAGCCCCAGCATTTT. Translating it yields CASSPEKNQPQHF.

This clone occurred a few times. One junction end disagrees with the germline gene, perhaps due to a read error. The rearrangement links TRBV7-7 to TRBJ2-7; 12 nucleotides line up with TRBD2. Germline V CDR1 and CDR2: SSHAT, FNYEAQ (reference sequence). The CDR3 sequence is 15 residues long. The CDR3 sequence is CASSPTSGRLSEQYF. CDR3 bases: TGTGCTAGCAGCCCCACTAGCGGGAGGTTAAGCGAGCAGTACTTC.

This sequence joins TRBV3-1 (or the pseudogene TRBV3-2) and TRBJ2-7; D perhaps matches TRBD2 (7 bases). CDR3 length: 15 amino acids. Trimming shortened V by 4 bases and J by 0 bases, and 13 bases separated the two germline ends. Per germline, CDR1 LGHDT and CDR2 YNNKEL (reference sequence). The CDR3 spells CASSPVRGGSYEQYF. CDR3 in DNA: TGTGCCAGCAGCCCGGTGAGGGGGGGCTCCTACGAGCAGTACTTC.

This rearrangement joins TRBV21-1 to TRBJ1-5; the DNA was not used to check the table's D call, TRBD1. TRBV21-1 is termed a pseudogene. This CDR3 has 15 residues. The CDR3 reads CASSKDRVSNQPQHF. In nucleotides, the CDR3 is TGTGCCAGCAGCAAAGACAGGGTATCCAATCAGCCCCAGCATTTT.

The chain recombines TRBV28 with TRBJ1-6; D gene uncertain. Per germline, CDR1 MDHEN and CDR2 SYDVKM. V shed 6 bases and J shed 7 bases, with 19 bases lying between them. The CDR3 is made up of 16 amino acids. CDR3 coding DNA: TGTGCCAGCAGGACCAGGATTGGCCCTATAAATTCACCCCTCCACTTT. Its protein product is CASRTRIGPINSPLHF.

The CDR3 DNA is TGTGCCACCAAGCGAGCGTTGCAAGAGACCCAGTACTTC. Translating it yields CATKRALQETQYF. The chain links TRBV15 to TRBJ2-5; D call uncertain. V was shortened by 7 bases and J by 2 bases, with 11 bases between the two germline ends. Germline V CDR1 and CDR2: LNHNV, YYDKDF (reference sequence). The CDR3 spans 13 residues.

This chain links TRBV18 with TRBJ2-7; 9 nucleotides agree with TRBD2. The V segment lost 3 bases and the J segment 1 base; nucleotides outside the gene matches: 7. The CDR3 loop spans 16 amino acids. CDR1 is KGHSH, CDR2 LQKENI, per germline. The CDR3 DNA follows: TGTGCCAGCTCACCCCCGGGCGGGAGGGTATCCTACGAGCAGTACTTC. Amino acid sequence: CASSPPGGRVSYEQYF.

The V call is TRBV18, the J call TRBJ1-2; 7 nucleotides line up with TRBD1. Per germline, CDR1 KGHSH and CDR2 LQKENI. V was clipped by 2 bases and J by 3 bases; unmatched bases: 6. CDR3 size: 15 residues. Here the CDR3 reads CASSPTMQGDYGYTF. The DNA for the CDR3 is TGTGCCAGCTCACCAACAATGCAGGGGGACTATGGCTACACCTTC.

The chain is built from TRBV5-6 and TRBJ2-5, with 7 bases identical to TRBD1. Per the germline V gene, CDR1 is SGHDT and CDR2 is YYEEEE. This CDR3 is built from 14 residues. J lost 1 base, V lost 2 bases, and 2 bases had no gene match. For the CDR3, the DNA is TGTGCCAGCAGCTTCTGGGACAGCCAAGAGACCCAGTACTTC. Translated, it gives CASSFWDSQETQYF.